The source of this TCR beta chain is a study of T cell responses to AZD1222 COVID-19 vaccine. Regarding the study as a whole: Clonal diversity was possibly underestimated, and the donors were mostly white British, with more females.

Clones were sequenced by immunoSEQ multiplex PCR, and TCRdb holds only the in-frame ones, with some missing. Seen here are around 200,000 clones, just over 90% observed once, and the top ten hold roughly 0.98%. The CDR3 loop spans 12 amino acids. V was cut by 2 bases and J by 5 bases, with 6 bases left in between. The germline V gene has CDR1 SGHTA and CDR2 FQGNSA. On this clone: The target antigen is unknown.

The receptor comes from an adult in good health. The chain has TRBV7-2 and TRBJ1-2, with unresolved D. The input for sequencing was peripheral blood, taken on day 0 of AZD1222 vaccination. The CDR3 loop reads CASSLSGYGYTF. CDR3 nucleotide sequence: TGTGCCAGCAGCTTATCCGGGTATGGCTACACCTTC. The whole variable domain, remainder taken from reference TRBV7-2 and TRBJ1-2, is GAGVSQSPSNKVTEKGKDVELRCDPISGHTALYWYRQSLGQGLEFLIYFQGNSAPDKSGLPSDRFSAERTGGSVSTLTIQRTQQEDSAVYLCASSLSGYGYTFGSGTRLTVV.